Listed below are T cell receptor beta chains from one sample, sequenced in a study of blood T cell repertoires in COVID-19. Data came from immunoSEQ multiplex PCR; TCRdb stores just in-frame clones and leaves some out. This sample has around 170,000 clones; about 88% occur once, and the top ten carry 20% to 30%. The sequenced sample was peripheral blood. The receptors were gathered from a man in his sixties with acute or convalescent COVID-19. The CDR3 runs from the conserved cysteine through the conserved F or W. D genes are given only for firm matches. Part of the rows lack a size; the others show once, few, many or a class for expanded clones.

j_call d_call v_call clone_size cdr3_aa cdr3_nt
TRBJ2-7 TRBD2 TRBV27 NA CASSFGTSIYEQYF TGTGCCAGCAGTTTCGGGACTAGCATCTACGAGCAGTACTTC
TRBJ1-5 NA TRBV7-9 NA CASSSVGQNQPQHF TGTGCCAGCAGCTCGGTAGGACAGAATCAGCCCCAGCATTTT
TRBJ1-1 NA TRBV11-3 NA CASSKQTGALNTEAFF TGTGCCAGCAGCAAACAAACGGGAGCCTTGAACACTGAAGCTTTCTTT
TRBJ2-7 TRBD2 TRBV12-3/TRBV12-4 NA CASSLGGGYEQYF TGTGCCAGCAGTTTAGGGGGGGGATACGAGCAGTACTTC
TRBJ2-4 NA TRBV19 NA CATLGLAKNIQYF TGTGCCACCCTCGGACTAGCCAAAAACATTCAGTACTTC
TRBJ1-1 NA TRBV20-1 NA CSASGETEAFF TGCAGTGCTTCGGGGGAGACTGAAGCTTTCTTT
TRBJ2-1 TRBD1 TRBV18 once CASSPQGQDNEQFF TGTGCCAGCTCACCACAAGGACAGGACAATGAGCAGTTCTTC
TRBJ2-4 TRBD1 TRBV19 NA CASSIIKTGKNIQYF TGTGCCAGTAGTATAATCAAGACAGGGAAAAACATTCAGTACTTC
TRBJ2-3 NA TRBV30 NA CAWSEMPLSDTQYF TGTGCCTGGTCGGAGATGCCGTTGTCCGATACGCAGTATTTT
TRBJ1-6 NA TRBV27 NA CASSSPRGGNSPLHF TGTGCCAGCAGCTCCCCCCGGGGAGGGAATTCACCCCTCCACTTT
TRBJ1-1 NA TRBV5-1 NA CASSLRAGDTEAFF TGCGCCAGCAGCTTAAGGGCGGGAGACACTGAAGCTTTCTTT
TRBJ2-3 TRBD1 TRBV5-1 NA CASSSGQGAGDTQYF TGCGCCAGCAGCTCGGGACAGGGGGCAGGAGATACGCAGTATTTT
TRBJ2-3 TRBD2 TRBV11-2 NA CASSLIMSGGVTDTQYF TGTGCCAGCAGCTTAATTATGAGCGGGGGAGTTACAGATACGCAGTATTTT
TRBJ2-3 TRBD2 TRBV15 NA CATSRDRSSGRLDTQYF TGTGCCACCAGCAGAGATCGTTCTAGCGGGAGGTTAGATACGCAGTATTTT
TRBJ2-4 NA TRBV7-9 NA CASSLAENIQYF TGTGCCAGCAGCTTAGCCGAGAACATTCAGTACTTC
TRBJ1-1 TRBD1 TRBV30 NA CAWSVRGQGKTEAFF TGTGCCTGGAGTGTACGCGGACAGGGGAAAACTGAAGCTTTCTTT
TRBJ2-6 TRBD1 TRBV13 NA CASSSTGVNPGANVLTF TGTGCCAGCAGCTCGACAGGGGTTAATCCTGGGGCCAACGTCCTGACTTTC
TRBJ1-1 NA TRBV2 NA CASSTPRAGTMNTEAFF TGTGCCAGCAGTACACCAAGGGCAGGGACAATGAACACTGAAGCTTTCTTT
TRBJ1-3 NA TRBV7-9 NA CASSLAGPRGNTIYF TGTGCCAGCAGCTTAGCAGGCCCCAGGGGAAACACCATATATTTT
TRBJ2-3 TRBD1 TRBV11-3 NA CASSFRRGYTDTQYF TGTGCCAGCAGCTTTCGCAGGGGGTACACAGATACGCAGTATTTT
TRBJ1-1 TRBD1 TRBV12-3/TRBV12-4 NA CASSSGTVLEAFF TGTGCCAGCAGCTCCGGGACAGTACTTGAAGCTTTCTTT
TRBJ2-1 TRBD1 TRBV5-1 NA CASRFRTGYDEQFF TGCGCCAGCAGATTTCGGACAGGGTACGATGAGCAGTTCTTC
TRBJ1-5 NA TRBV19 few CASSSREGGGNQPQHF TGTGCCAGTAGTAGCCGGGAAGGCGGAGGCAATCAGCCCCAGCATTTT
TRBJ2-1 TRBD2 TRBV13 NA CASSSRDLPGGSQYNEQFF TGTGCCAGCAGCTCGAGAGATTTACCCGGGGGGTCCCAATACAATGAGCAGTTCTTC
TRBJ1-5 NA TRBV4-2 once CASSPGDGNQPQHF TGTGCCAGCAGCCCGGGGGATGGCAATCAGCCCCAGCATTTT
TRBJ1-2 NA TRBV6-5 NA CASSPFGGPYGYTF TGTGCCAGCAGTCCGTTTGGAGGGCCCTATGGCTACACCTTC
TRBJ1-5 NA TRBV10-3 NA CAIRGLPSQPQHF TGTGCCATCCGTGGGCTGCCTAGTCAGCCCCAGCATTTT
TRBJ1-2 NA TRBV27 NA CASSLSQGSLGYGYTF TGTGCCAGCAGTTTATCACAGGGCTCTTTGGGCTATGGCTACACCTTC
TRBJ1-2 NA TRBV2 NA CASSGGGDYGYTF TGTGCCAGCAGTGGGGGGGGTGACTATGGCTACACCTTC
TRBJ2-7 NA TRBV9 NA CASSVGRGGEQYF TGTGCCAGCAGCGTAGGGAGGGGAGGCGAGCAGTACTTC
TRBJ1-2 TRBD1 TRBV18 NA CASSPDRGKDGYTF TGTGCCAGCTCCCCAGACAGGGGAAAGGATGGCTACACCTTC
TRBJ2-7 NA TRBV7-3 NA CASSLNGDGGVCEQYF TGTGCCAGCAGCTTAAATGGGGATGGGGGCGTCTGCGAGCAGTACTTC
TRBJ1-3 NA TRBV4-3 NA CASSQDRKGSTIYF TGCGCCAGCAGCCAAGATAGGAAGGGGTCGACCATATATTTT
TRBJ2-3 TRBD2 TRBV3-1/TRBV3-2 NA CASSQEVSLATDTQYF TGTGCCAGCAGCCAAGAAGTATCACTAGCGACAGATACGCAGTATTTT
TRBJ2-5 TRBD2 TRBV5-5 NA CASSGLAAQETQYF TGTGCCAGCAGCGGACTAGCGGCTCAAGAGACCCAGTACTTC
TRBJ1-1 NA TRBV6-4 NA CASSDSPGGTEAFF TGTGCCAGCAGTGACAGTCCAGGTGGCACTGAAGCTTTCTTT
TRBJ1-3 TRBD1 TRBV5-4 NA CASSNPRQGRSGNTIYF TGTGCCAGCAGCAACCCCAGACAGGGCAGAAGTGGAAACACCATATATTTT
TRBJ1-5 NA TRBV19 once CASMRGSGPQHF TGTGCCAGTATGAGAGGCTCGGGGCCCCAGCATTTT
TRBJ1-1 TRBD1 TRBV6-1 NA CASSDTDRAAEAFF TGTGCCAGCAGTGATACGGACAGGGCCGCTGAAGCTTTCTTT
TRBJ2-3 TRBD2 TRBV5-8 NA CASSTGTSGEDTQYF TGTGCCAGCAGCACCGGGACTAGCGGGGAAGATACGCAGTATTTT
TRBJ2-5 NA TRBV9 NA CASSVGNSVETQYF TGTGCCAGCAGCGTAGGAAACTCGGTAGAGACCCAGTACTTC
TRBJ1-3 NA TRBV5-4 once CASSLDRPGNTIYF TGTGCCAGCAGTTTGGACAGACCTGGAAACACCATATATTTT
TRBJ1-2 TRBD1 TRBV3-1/TRBV3-2 NA CASSQVGQGAGGYTF TGTGCCAGCAGCCAAGTGGGGCAGGGGGCAGGAGGCTACACCTTC
TRBJ1-2 NA TRBV6-1 NA CASSEKTTYGYTF TGTGCCAGCAGTGAAAAAACTACCTATGGCTACACCTTC
TRBJ2-2 TRBD1 TRBV6-5 NA CASLTNRGPGELFF TGTGCTAGCTTGACTAACAGGGGCCCCGGGGAGCTGTTTTTT
TRBJ1-2 NA TRBV6-5 NA CASTAGGTRRGYTF TGTGCCAGCACCGCGGGGGGGACGAGGCGGGGCTACACCTTC
TRBJ1-4 TRBD1 TRBV28 NA CASSLSGTAGNEKLFF TGTGCCAGCAGTTTATCCGGGACAGCTGGTAATGAAAAACTGTTTTTT
TRBJ1-1 NA TRBV10-3 NA CAISELGDTEAFF TGTGCCATCAGTGAGCTAGGGGACACTGAAGCTTTCTTT
TRBJ1-4 TRBD1 TRBV7-3 once CASSFGQGREKLFF TGTGCCAGCAGCTTCGGACAGGGTCGTGAAAAACTGTTTTTT
TRBJ2-5 TRBD2 TRBV27 NA CASSLAGGRETQYF TGTGCCAGCAGTTTGGCGGGGGGGCGGGAGACCCAGTACTTC
TRBJ1-1 NA TRBV18 NA CASSPEAGAGMNTEAFF TGTGCCAGCTCACCCGAGGCAGGGGCCGGGATGAACACTGAAGCTTTCTTT
TRBJ1-4 NA TRBV7-9 NA CASSLGTDEKLFF TGTGCCAGCAGCTTAGGGACAGACGAAAAACTGTTTTTT
TRBJ1-4 NA TRBV5-6 NA CASSPTPDTVNEKLFF TGTGCCAGCAGCCCAACCCCGGACACCGTTAATGAAAAACTGTTTTTT
TRBJ1-1 TRBD1 TRBV6-5 NA CASVINPQGVRAFF TGTGCCAGCGTAATAAACCCCCAGGGGGTGAGGGCTTTCTTT